The sequence of this T cell receptor beta chain was determined in a study of OX40 agonist ivuxolimab in advanced cancers. The study, taken as a whole, reports: Fewer expanded clones were found on average in CD4+ than in CD8+ T cells.

Germline V gene lookup returns CDR1 SGHAT and CDR2 FQNNGV. This CDR3 is built from 17 residues. The V and J ends lost 1 base and 2 bases respectively, with 14 bases between them. As regards this clone: Its matching antigen is unknown.

Generated by immunoSEQ multiplex PCR, the TCRdb table keeps only in-frame clones and is missing some. The sample lists around 80,000 clones, about 87% occurring once. The sequences come from CD4+ or CD8+ T cells sorted from blood, collected in a trial of the OX40 agonist ivuxolimab. V is TRBV11-2 and J is TRBJ1-4, with D possibly being TRBD1 (5 bases). This clonotype was sampled from an adult with an advanced solid tumor such as melanoma, head and neck, liver or kidney cancer. CDR3 sequence (DNA): TGTGCCAGCAGCTTAGCCCTCCCAGGGACCACTAATGAAAAACTGTTTTTT. Its translation: CASSLALPGTTNEKLFF.